This entry features one TCR beta chain sequence. CDR3 length: 16 amino acids. Trimming took 3 bases from V and 4 from J, leaving 16 bases between them. The V gene's germline CDR1 is KGHSY and CDR2 FQNENV. The data derive from a study of blood T cell repertoires in COVID-19. As for the study in general: Researchers got acute and convalescent COVID-19 samples from the United States, Italy and Spain. From T cells, B-cell-depleted T cells, or PBMCs came the material, which was cDNA or gDNA.

The data were produced by immunoSEQ multiplex PCR, yet TCRdb's version contains in-frame clones alone and is incomplete. This sample has roughly 97,000 clones, with 90% found just once. This rearrangement joins TRBV16 to TRBJ1-5, with D possibly being TRBD1 (5 bases). Sequencing was performed on peripheral blood. This TCR was recovered from a man between 60 and 70 years old with acute or convalescent COVID-19. CDR3 sequence reads: CASSQGRENPNQPQHF. The CDR3 nucleotides read TGTGCCAGCAGCCAGGGACGGGAGAATCCTAATCAGCCCCAGCATTTT. Using reference TRBV16 and TRBJ1-5 for the parts outside the CDR3, the full variable domain is GEEVAQTPKHLVRGEGQKAKLYCAPIKGHSYVFWYQQVLKNEFKFLISFQNENVFDETGMPKERFSAKCLPNSPCSLEIQATKLEDSAVYFCASSQGRENPNQPQHFGDGTRLSIL.